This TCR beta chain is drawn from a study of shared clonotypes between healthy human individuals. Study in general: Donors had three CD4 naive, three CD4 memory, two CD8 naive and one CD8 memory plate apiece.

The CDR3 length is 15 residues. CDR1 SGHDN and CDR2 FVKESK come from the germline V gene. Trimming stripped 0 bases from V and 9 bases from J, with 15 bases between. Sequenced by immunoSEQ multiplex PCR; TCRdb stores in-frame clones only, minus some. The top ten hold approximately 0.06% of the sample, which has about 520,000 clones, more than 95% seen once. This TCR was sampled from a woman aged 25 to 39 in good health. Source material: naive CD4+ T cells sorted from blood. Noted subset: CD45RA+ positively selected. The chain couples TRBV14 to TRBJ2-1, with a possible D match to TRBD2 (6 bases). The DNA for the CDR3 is TGTGCCAGCAGCCAAGACTTCCACCCGGGAGCTGAGCAGTTCTTC. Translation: CASSQDFHPGAEQFF.